The present entry profiles one TCR beta chain with its context. Assay: immunoSEQ multiplex PCR; the TCRdb copy retains only in-frame clones and omits some. Of 100,000 to 150,000 clones listed, approximately 88% were seen once; the top ten hold approximately 18%. Trimming at V came to 11 bases and at J to 5 bases, leaving 12 bases not matched to a gene. The germline gives CDR1 LGHDT, CDR2 YNNKEL (reference sequence). The CDR3 has 15 residues. The data originate from a study of blood T cell repertoires in COVID-19. The chain couples TRBV3-1 (or the pseudogene TRBV3-2) to TRBJ2-2; 9 nucleotides match TRBD2. Material for sequencing was peripheral blood. The receptor was derived from a woman at least 80 years old with acute or convalescent COVID-19. The CDR3 coding sequence is TGTGCCCGCCGAGGCGGGGGGGGCTGGACCGGGGAGCTGTTTTTT. It specifies CARRGGGGWTGELFF.